This T cell receptor beta chain was obtained from a study of blood T cell repertoires in COVID-19. At the level of the study: Samples representing acute and convalescent COVID-19 were sourced from the United States, Italy and Spain. Nucleic acid was either cDNA or gDNA, and it came from T cells, B-cell-depleted T cells, or PBMCs.

Original data processing: How many nucleated cells were present was estimated from reference gene primer amplification. TCRdb keeps only in-frame clones here, not all; method: immunoSEQ multiplex PCR. The V and J calls and clone size are taken from that table; D and trimming were inferred from the DNA. The sample shows 150,000 or so clones, roughly 80% of them seen only once. The sequenced sample was peripheral blood. This clonotype originated in a woman in her sixties with acute or convalescent COVID-19.

The CDR3 nucleotides read TGTGCCAGCTCATCAGTCCCAGGGATCACTGAAGCTTTCTTT. This encodes CASSSVPGITEAFF. The chain recombines TRBV18 with TRBJ1-1; tentative D call: TRBD1 (5 bases). The length of the CDR3 is 14 residues. Per the germline V gene, CDR1 is KGHSH and CDR2 is LQKENI. V was trimmed by 5 bases and J by 4 bases, leaving 14 bases between them.